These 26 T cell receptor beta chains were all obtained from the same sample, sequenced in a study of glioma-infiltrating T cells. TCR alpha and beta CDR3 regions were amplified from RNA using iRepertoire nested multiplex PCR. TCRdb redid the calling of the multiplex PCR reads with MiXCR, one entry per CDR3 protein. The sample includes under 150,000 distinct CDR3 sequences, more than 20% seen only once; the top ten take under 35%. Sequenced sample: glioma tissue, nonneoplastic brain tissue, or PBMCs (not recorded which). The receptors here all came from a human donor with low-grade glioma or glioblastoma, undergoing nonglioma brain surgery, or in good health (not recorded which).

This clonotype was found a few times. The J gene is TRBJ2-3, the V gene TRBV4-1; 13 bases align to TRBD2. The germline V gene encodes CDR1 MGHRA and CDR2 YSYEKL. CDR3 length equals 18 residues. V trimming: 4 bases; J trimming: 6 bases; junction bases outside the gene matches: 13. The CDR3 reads CASSLRGRLAGGPDTQYF. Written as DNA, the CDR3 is TGCGCCAGCAGCCTCCGCGGGCGACTAGCGGGGGGCCCCGATACGCAGTATTTT.

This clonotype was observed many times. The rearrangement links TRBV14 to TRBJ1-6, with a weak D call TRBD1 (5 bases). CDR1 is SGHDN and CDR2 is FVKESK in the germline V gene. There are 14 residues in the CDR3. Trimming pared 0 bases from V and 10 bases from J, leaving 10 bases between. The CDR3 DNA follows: TGTGCCAGCAGCCAAGATCGTAGGGACTCACCCCTCCACTTT. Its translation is CASSQDRRDSPLHF.

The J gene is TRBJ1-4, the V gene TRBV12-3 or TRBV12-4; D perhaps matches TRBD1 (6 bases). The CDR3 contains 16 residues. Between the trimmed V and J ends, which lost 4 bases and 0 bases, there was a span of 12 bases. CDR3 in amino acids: CASSWTVSATNEKLFF. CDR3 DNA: TGTGCCAGCAGTTGGACAGTTAGTGCAACTAATGAAAAACTGTTTTTT.

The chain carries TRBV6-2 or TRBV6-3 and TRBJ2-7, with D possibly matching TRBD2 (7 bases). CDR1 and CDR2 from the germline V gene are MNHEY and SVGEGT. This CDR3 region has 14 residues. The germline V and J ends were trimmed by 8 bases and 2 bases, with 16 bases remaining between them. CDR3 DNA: TGTGCCAGCTGGGCGGGGGCCCCCACCTACGAGCAGTACGTC. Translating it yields CASWAGAPTYEQYV.

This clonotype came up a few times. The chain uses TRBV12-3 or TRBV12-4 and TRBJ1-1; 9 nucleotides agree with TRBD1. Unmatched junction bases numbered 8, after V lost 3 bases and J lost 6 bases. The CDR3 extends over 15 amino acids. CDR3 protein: CASSFNRDRAAEAFF. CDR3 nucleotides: TGTGCCAGCAGTTTTAACCGGGACAGGGCCGCTGAAGCTTTCTTT.

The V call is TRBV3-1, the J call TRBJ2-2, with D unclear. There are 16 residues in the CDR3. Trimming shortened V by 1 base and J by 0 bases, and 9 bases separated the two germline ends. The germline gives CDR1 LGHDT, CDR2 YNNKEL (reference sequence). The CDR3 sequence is CASSQAVSANTGELFF. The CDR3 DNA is TGTGCCAGCAGCCAAGCTGTATCGGCGAACACCGGGGAGCTGTTTTTT.

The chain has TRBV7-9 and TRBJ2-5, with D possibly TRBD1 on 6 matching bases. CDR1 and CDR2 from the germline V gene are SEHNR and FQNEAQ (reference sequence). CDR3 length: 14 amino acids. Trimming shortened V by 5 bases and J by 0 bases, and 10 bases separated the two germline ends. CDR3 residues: CASSQRDNQETQYF. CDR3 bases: TGTGCCAGCAGCCAAAGGGACAACCAAGAGACCCAGTACTTC.

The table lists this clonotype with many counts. Here the CDR3 reads CSARNPGAVTEAFF. In DNA, the CDR3 is TGCAGTGCTAGGAATCCAGGGGCCGTAACTGAAGCTTTCTTT. V is TRBV20-1 and J is TRBJ1-1, with a weak D call TRBD1 (6 bases). Germline CDR1 and CDR2: DFQATT and SNEGSKA (reference sequence). The CDR3 sequence is 14 residues long. V was shortened by 3 bases and J by 5 bases, with 16 bases between the two germline ends.

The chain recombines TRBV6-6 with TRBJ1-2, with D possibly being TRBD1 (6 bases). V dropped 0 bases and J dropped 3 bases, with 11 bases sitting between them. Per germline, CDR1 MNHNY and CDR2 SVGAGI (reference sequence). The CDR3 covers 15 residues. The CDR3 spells CASSYSTGLDYGYTF. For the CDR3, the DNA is TGTGCCAGCAGTTACTCGACAGGACTCGACTATGGCTACACCTTC.

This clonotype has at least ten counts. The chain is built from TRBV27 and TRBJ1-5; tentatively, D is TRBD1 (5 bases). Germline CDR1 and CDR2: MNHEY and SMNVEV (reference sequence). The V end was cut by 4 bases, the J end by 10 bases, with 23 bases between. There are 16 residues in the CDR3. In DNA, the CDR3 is TGTGCCAGCAGTTCGCGTGGGACTCGCGTGGACCTACCCCAGCATTTT. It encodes CASSSRGTRVDLPQHF.

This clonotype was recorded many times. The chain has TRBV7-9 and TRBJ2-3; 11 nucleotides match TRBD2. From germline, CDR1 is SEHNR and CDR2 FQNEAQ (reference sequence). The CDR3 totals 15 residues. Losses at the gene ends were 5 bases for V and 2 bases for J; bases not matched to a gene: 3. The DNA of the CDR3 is TGTGCCAGCAGCCCGGGACTAGCGGACACAGATACGCAGTATTTT. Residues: CASSPGLADTDTQYF.

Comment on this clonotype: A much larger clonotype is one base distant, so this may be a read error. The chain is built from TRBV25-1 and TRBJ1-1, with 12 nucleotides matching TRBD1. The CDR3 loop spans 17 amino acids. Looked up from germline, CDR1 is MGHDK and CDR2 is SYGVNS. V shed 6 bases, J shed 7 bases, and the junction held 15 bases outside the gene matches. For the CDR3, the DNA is TGTGCCAGCAGCCTAGGGACAGGGGGCACCTTAGGGAATGAAGCTTTCTTT. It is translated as CASSLGTGGTLGNEAFF.

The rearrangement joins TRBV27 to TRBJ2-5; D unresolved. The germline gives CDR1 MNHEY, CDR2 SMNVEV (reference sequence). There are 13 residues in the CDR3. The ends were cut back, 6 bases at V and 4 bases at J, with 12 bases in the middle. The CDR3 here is CASSLGYRETQYF. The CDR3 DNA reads TGTGCCAGCAGCCTCGGATACCGAGAGACCCAGTACTTC.

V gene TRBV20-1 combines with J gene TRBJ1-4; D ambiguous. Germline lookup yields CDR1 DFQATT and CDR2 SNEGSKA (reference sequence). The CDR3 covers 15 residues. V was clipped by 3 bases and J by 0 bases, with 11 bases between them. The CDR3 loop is CSASAKGATNEKLFF. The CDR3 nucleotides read TGCAGTGCTAGTGCCAAAGGTGCAACTAATGAAAAACTGTTTTTT.

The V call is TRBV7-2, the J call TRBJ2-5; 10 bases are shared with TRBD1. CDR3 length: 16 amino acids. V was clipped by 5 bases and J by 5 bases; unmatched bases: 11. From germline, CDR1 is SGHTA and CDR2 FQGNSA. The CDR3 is CASSQLGQGVYETQYF. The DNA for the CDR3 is TGTGCCAGCAGCCAATTAGGACAGGGGGTGTATGAGACCCAGTACTTC.

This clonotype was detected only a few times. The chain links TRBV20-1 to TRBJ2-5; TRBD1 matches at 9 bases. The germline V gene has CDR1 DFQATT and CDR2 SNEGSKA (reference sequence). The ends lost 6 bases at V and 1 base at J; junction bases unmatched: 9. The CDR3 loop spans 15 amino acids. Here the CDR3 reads CSASSGTGTQETQYF. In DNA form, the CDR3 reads TGCAGTGCCTCTTCTGGGACAGGGACCCAAGAGACCCAGTACTTC.

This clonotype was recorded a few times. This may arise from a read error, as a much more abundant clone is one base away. This CDR3 is CASSLLGLAGGSSYNEKFF. In DNA form, the CDR3 reads TGTGCCAGCAGTTTGTTGGGACTAGCGGGGGGAAGCTCCTACAATGAGAAGTTCTTC. The chain employs TRBV12-3 or TRBV12-4 and TRBJ2-1; 15 bases align to TRBD2. The CDR3 is 19 residues long.

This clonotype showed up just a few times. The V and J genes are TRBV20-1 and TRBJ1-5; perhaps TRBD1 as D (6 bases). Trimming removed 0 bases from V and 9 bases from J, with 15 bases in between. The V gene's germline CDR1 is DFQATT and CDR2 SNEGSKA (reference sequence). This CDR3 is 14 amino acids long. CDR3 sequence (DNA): TGCAGTGCTAGAGATCCAGGGGACCCTGGGCCCCAGCATTTT. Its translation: CSARDPGDPGPQHF.

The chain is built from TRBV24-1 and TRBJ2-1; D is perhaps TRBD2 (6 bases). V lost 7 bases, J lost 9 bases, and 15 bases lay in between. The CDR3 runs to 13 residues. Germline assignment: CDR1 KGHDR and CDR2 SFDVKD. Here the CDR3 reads CATRDTRRGEQFF. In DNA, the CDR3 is TGTGCCACCAGGGACACCCGGCGGGGTGAGCAGTTCTTC.

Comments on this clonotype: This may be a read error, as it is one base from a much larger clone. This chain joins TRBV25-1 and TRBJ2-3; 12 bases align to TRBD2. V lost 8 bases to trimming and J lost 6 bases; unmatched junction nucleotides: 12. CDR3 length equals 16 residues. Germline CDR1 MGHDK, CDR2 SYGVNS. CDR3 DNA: TGTGCCAGCGGTGTCCCCCTAGCGGGGGGGCGGGATACGCAGTATTTT. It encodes CASGVPLAGGRDTQYF. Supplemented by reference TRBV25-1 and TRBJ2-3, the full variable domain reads EADIYQTPRYLVIGTGKKITLECSQTMGHDKMYWYQQDPGMELHLIHYSYGVNSTEKGDLSSESTVSRIRTEHFPLTLESARPSHTSQYLCASGVPLAGGRDTQYFGPGTRLTVL.

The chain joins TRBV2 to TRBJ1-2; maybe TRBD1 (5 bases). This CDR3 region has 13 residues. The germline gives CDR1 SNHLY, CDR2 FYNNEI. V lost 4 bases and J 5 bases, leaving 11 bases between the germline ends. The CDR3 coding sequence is TGTGCCAGCAGTGCAGGGCCCTTATATGGCTACACCTTC. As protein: CASSAGPLYGYTF.

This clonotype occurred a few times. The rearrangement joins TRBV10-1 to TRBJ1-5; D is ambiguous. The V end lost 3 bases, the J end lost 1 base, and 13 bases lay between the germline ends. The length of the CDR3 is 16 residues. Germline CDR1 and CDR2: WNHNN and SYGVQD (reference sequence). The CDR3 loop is CASSDVRRRSNQPQHF. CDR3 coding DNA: TGCGCCAGCAGTGACGTACGTCGGAGGAGCAATCAGCCCCAGCATTTT.

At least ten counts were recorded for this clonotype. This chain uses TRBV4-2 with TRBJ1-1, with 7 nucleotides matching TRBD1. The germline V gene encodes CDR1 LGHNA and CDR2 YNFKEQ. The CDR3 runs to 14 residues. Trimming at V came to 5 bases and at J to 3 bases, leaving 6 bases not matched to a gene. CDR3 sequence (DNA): TGTGCCAGCAGCTACGACAGGGAAGACACTGAAGCTTTCTTT. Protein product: CASSYDREDTEAFF.

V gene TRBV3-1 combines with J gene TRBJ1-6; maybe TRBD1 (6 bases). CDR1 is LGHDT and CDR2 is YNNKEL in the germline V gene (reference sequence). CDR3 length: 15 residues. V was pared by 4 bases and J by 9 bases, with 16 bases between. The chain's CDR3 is CASSLQGMVGSPLHF. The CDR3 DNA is TGTGCCAGCAGCCTACAGGGTATGGTGGGTTCACCCCTCCACTTT.

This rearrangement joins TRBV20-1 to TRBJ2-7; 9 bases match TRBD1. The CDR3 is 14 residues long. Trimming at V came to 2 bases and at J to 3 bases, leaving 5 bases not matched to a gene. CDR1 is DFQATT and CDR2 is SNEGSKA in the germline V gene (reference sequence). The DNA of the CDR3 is TGCAGTGCTAGATTTCCGGGACAGGGCTACGAGCAGTACGTC. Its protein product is CSARFPGQGYEQYV.

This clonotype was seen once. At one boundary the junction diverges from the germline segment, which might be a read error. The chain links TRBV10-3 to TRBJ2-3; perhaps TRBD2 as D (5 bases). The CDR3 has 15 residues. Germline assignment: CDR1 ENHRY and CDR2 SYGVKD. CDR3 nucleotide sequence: TGTGCCATCAGTGTGGACGGATCTAGCAAAGATACGCAGTATTTT. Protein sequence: CAISVDGSSKDTQYF.